This TCR beta chain was identified in a study of vaccination and CD4 T cells after COVID-19. Trimming cost V 5 bases and J 7 bases; bases outside gene matches: 6. Looked up from germline, CDR1 is KGHSH and CDR2 is LQKENI. The CDR3 covers 14 residues. This clonotype was seen a handful of times. What it binds is not known. Sequenced with the Oncomine TCR Beta short-read assay was DNA taken from cultured CD4+ T cells. Via MiXCR, TCRdb re-called the PCR reads, giving one row per CDR3 protein. The table includes over 10,000 distinct CDR3 sequences, 25% to 35% detected once. Documented treatment: approximately nine-day PBMC culture with coronavirus spike peptide pools or control peptides (ViraFEST assay).

V usage is TRBV18 and J usage is TRBJ1-5, with 9 nucleotides matching TRBD1. The source material was CD4+ T cells from blood, cultured in vitro, sampled before SARS-CoV-2 vaccination. The TCR originated in a human donor who received a COVID-19 vaccine. This CDR3 reads CASSSGQGRQPQHF. The CDR3 DNA follows: TGTGCCAGCTCATCTGGACAGGGGCGCCAGCCCCAGCATTTT.